A single sample gave rise to the 3 T cell receptor beta chains below, sequenced in a study of post-analysis software for immune sequencing data. Study-level points and caveats: Controls showed lower frequencies than patients for roughly 5 TRBV segments, and TRBV5-6, TRBV5-1 and TRBV20-1 were among these.

Incorporated into the TCR beta cDNA libraries were unique molecular identifiers, which served to reduce PCR and sequencing biases. From the PCR reads, TCRdb called clonotypes with MiXCR, one entry per CDR3 protein. The data hold some 800,000 distinct CDR3 sequences, with 40% to 55% observed a single time. Their antigens remain unidentified. The sample consisted of blood. Receptors were obtained from a girl aged 5-17 years with multiple sclerosis.

The rearrangement uses TRBV10-3 and TRBJ1-4; D gene unclear. Per the germline V gene, CDR1 is ENHRY and CDR2 is SYGVKD. Trimming removed 0 bases from V and 8 bases from J, with 7 bases in between. The CDR3 is made up of 13 amino acids. The CDR3 here is CAISESVQEKLFF. In DNA, the CDR3 is TGTGCCATCAGTGAGTCGGTACAGGAAAAACTGTTTTTT.

V and J are TRBV7-9 and TRBJ1-2, with 10 nucleotides matching TRBD1. Per germline, CDR1 SEHNR and CDR2 FQNEAQ (reference sequence). V lost 5 bases to trimming and J lost 11 bases; unmatched junction nucleotides: 8. CDR3 size: 13 residues. The CDR3 nucleotides read TGTGCCAGCAGCCCGCGGACAGGGGGTTGGTACACCTTC. Residues: CASSPRTGGWYTF. Complete variable domain (other parts from reference TRBV7-9 and TRBJ1-2): DTGVSQNPRHKITKRGQNVTFRCDPISEHNRLYWYRQTLGQGPEFLTYFQNEAQLEKSRLLSDRFSAERPKGSFSTLEIQRTEQGDSAMYLCASSPRTGGWYTFGSGTRLTVV.

The chain's CDR3 is CSVEEVRISYNEQFF. CDR3 in DNA: TGCAGCGTTGAAGAGGTCCGGATTTCCTACAATGAGCAGTTCTTC. The J gene is TRBJ2-1, the V gene TRBV29-1; unclear D gene. The ends were cut back, 0 bases at V and 1 base at J, with 10 bases in the middle. This CDR3 has 15 amino acids. Germline V gene sequence: CDR1 SQVTM, CDR2 ANQGSEA.